The clone carrying this T cell receptor beta chain was observed at least ten times. This entry belongs to a study of T-cell memory formation after mild COVID-19. Study details: Clusters of TCRs were largely donor specific.

TCRdb re-derived calls from the 5' RACE reads in MiXCR, one entry per CDR3 protein. The table records tens of thousands of distinct CDR3 sequences, roughly 16% of them present only once. The CDR3 has 21 residues. Germline CDR1 reads MNHNS; CDR2 reads SASEGT. After removal of 3 bases from V and 7 bases from J, the junction contained 26 bases not matched to a gene. The sequenced sample was PBMCs or a T cell subset sorted from them (not recorded which). The chain links TRBV6-1 to TRBJ2-1, with 8 bases that match TRBD2. This receptor was obtained from an adult who had mild COVID-19 (a few samples of this study predate the infection). Cell type and time point are not known. The CDR3 nucleotides read TGTGCCAGCAGTGACCCCATCGAGCGGGGGCTCGCCCCGATTCGTGGTAATGAGCAGTTCTTC. This translates into CASSDPIERGLAPIRGNEQFF.